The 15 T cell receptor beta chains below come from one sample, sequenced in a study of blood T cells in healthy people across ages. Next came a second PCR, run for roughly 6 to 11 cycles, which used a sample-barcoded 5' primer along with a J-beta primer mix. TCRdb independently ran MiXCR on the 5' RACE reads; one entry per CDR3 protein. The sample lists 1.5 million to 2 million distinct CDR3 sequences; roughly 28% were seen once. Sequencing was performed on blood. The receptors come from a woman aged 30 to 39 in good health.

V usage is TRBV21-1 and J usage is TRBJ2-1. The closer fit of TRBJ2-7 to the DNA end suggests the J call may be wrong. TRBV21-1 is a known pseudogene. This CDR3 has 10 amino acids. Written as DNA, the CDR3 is TGTGCCAGCAGCAGGGATGAGCAGTACTTC. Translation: CASSRDEQYF.

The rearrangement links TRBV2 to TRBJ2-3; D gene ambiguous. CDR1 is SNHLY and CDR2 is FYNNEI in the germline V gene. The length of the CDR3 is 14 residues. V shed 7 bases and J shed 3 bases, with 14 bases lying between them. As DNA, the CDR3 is TGTGCCAGCAAGCGAGCGTGGGGTACAGATACGCAGTATTTT. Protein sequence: CASKRAWGTDTQYF. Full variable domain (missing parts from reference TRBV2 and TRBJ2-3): EPEVTQTPSHQVTQMGQEVILRCVPISNHLYFYWYRQILGQKVEFLVSFYNNEISEKSEIFDDQFSVERPDGSNFTLKIRSTKLEDSAMYFCASKRAWGTDTQYFGPGTRLTVL.

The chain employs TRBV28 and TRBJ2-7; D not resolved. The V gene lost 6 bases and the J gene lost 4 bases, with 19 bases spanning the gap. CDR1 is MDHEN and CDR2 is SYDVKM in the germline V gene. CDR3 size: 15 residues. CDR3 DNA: TGTGCCAGCAGAAATCAGGACCGCCTAGGGTACGAGCAGTACTTC. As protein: CASRNQDRLGYEQYF.

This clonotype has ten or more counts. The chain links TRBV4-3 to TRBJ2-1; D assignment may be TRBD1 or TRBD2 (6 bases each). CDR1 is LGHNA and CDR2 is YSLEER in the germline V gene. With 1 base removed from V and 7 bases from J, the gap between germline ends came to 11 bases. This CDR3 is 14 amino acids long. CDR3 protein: CASSQGGAANEQFF. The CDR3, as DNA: TGCGCCAGCAGCCAAGGGGGGGCCGCAAATGAGCAGTTCTTC.

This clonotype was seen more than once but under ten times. CDR3 amino acids: CASSLVAAGGPDEQFF. CDR3 bases: TGTGCCAGCAGCTTAGTGGCAGCGGGGGGGCCGGATGAGCAGTTCTTC. The J gene is TRBJ2-1, the V gene TRBV7-9; 10 nucleotides agree with TRBD2. Germline CDR1 SEHNR, CDR2 FQNEAQ (reference sequence). Losses at the gene ends were 1 base for V and 8 bases for J; bases not matched to a gene: 8. This CDR3 is built from 16 residues. Using reference TRBV7-9 and TRBJ2-1 for the parts outside the CDR3, the full variable domain is DTGVSQNPRHKITKRGQNVTFRCDPISEHNRLYWYRQTLGQGPEFLTYFQNEAQLEKSRLLSDRFSAERPKGSFSTLEIQRTEQGDSAMYLCASSLVAAGGPDEQFFGPGTRLTVL.

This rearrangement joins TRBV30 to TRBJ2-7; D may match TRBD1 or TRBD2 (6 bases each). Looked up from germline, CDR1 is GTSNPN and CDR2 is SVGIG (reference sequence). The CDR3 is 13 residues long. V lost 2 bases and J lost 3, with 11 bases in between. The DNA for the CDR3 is TGTGCCTGGAGTTCCGGGGGCCACTACGAGCAGTACTTC. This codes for CAWSSGGHYEQYF.

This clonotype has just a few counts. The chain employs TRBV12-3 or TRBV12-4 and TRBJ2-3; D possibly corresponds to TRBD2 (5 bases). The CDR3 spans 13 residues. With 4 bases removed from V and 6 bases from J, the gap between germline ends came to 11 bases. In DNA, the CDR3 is TGTGCCAGCAGTTATATGACGGGGGATACGCAGTATTTT. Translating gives CASSYMTGDTQYF.

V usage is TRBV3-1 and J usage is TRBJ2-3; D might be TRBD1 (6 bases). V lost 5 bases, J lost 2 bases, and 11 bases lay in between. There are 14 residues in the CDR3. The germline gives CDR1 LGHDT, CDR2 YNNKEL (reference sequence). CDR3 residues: CASSDRTVTDTQYF. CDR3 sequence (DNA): TGTGCCAGCAGCGACAGGACTGTCACAGATACGCAGTATTTT.

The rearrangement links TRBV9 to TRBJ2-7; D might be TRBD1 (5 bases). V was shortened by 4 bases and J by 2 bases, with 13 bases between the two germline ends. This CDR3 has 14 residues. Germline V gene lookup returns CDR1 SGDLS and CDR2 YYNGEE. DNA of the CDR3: TGTGCCAGCAGCTTGGCAGGGAATGCCTACGAGCAGTACTTC. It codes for CASSLAGNAYEQYF.

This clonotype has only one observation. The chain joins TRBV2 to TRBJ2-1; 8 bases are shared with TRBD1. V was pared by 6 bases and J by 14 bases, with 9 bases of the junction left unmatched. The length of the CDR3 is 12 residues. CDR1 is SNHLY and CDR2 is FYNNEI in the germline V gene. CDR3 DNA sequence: TGTGCCAGCAGAAGACAGGGGCCCTCGGAGTTCTTC. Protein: CASRRQGPSEFF.

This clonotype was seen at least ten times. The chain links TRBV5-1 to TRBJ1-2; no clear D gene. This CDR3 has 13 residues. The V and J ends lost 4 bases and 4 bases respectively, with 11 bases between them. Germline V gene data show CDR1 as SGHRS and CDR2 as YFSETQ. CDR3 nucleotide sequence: TGCGCCAGCAGCACCGGCAGTTCCTATGGCTACACCTTC. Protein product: CASSTGSSYGYTF.

Here the CDR3 DNA reads TGTGCCAGCAGCCCGATACAGGGTAACGGGGAGCTGTTTTTT. Protein sequence: CASSPIQGNGELFF. The V call is TRBV3-1, the J call TRBJ2-2; D perhaps matches TRBD1 (6 bases). Germline V gene sequence: CDR1 LGHDT, CDR2 YNNKEL (reference sequence). The CDR3 contains 14 residues. V lost 4 bases and J lost 7, with 13 bases in between.

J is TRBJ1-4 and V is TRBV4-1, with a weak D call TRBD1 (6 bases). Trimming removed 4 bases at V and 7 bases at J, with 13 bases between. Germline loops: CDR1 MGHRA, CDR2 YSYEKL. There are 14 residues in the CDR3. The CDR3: CASSLGTIAEKLFF. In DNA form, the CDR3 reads TGCGCCAGCAGCCTGGGGACAATTGCTGAAAAACTGTTTTTT.

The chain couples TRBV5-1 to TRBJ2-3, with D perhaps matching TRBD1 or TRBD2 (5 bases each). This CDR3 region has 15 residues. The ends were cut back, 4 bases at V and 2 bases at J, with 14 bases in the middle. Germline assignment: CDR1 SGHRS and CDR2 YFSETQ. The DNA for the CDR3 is TGCGCCAGCAGCACCGAGGGGAGTTTCACAGATACGCAGTATTTT. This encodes CASSTEGSFTDTQYF.

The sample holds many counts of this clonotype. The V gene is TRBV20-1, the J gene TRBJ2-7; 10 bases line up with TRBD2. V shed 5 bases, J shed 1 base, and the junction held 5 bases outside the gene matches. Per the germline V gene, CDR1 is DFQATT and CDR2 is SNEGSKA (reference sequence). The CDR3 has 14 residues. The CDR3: CSAVVAGGSYEQYF. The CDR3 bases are TGCAGTGCTGTGGTAGCGGGGGGATCCTACGAGCAGTACTTC.